The 26 T cell receptor beta chains given below trace back to one sample, sequenced in a study of memory CD4+ T cells and cytomegalovirus serostatus. Single viable CD3+CD4+CD8-CD45RO+ cells were sorted as the memory CD4+ T cells. Profiled with immunoSEQ multiplex PCR; TCRdb holds only in-frame clones, not every one. The sample holds over 65,000 clones, 60% to 80% seen once. Source material: memory CD4+ T cells from blood. Receptors were obtained from an adult in good health and CMV-seropositive.

J is TRBJ1-2 and V is TRBV14; no clear D. The CDR3 contains 16 residues. The V and J ends lost 0 bases and 4 bases respectively, with 15 bases between them. The germline V gene encodes CDR1 SGHDN and CDR2 FVKESK. The CDR3 nucleotides read TGTGCCAGCAGCCAAGATCGTGTCCCGACGGGCTATGGCTACACCTTC. Its translation: CASSQDRVPTGYGYTF.

The chain employs TRBV10-2 and TRBJ2-1; tentatively, D is TRBD2 (5 bases). The V gene's germline CDR1 is WSHSY and CDR2 SAAADI. The CDR3 loop spans 14 amino acids. V shed 7 bases and J shed 0 bases, with 10 bases lying between them. The CDR3 reads CASTPSPSYNEQFF. The CDR3 DNA sequence: TGCGCCAGCACCCCTAGCCCCTCCTACAATGAGCAGTTCTTC.

This chain connects TRBV4-2 to TRBJ2-5; 7 bases agree with TRBD2. The CDR3 extends over 15 amino acids. The germline V gene has CDR1 LGHNA and CDR2 YNFKEQ. V shed 0 bases, J shed 5 bases, and the junction held 6 bases outside the gene matches. Written as DNA, the CDR3 is TGTGCCAGCAGCCAAGATCTGACTAGCTGGGAGACCCAGTACTTC. Protein: CASSQDLTSWETQYF.

CDR3 bases: TGTGCCAGCAGTTTTTGGGACAGGGGGCGAAGGAGCGGCTACACCTTC. Its protein product is CASSFWDRGRRSGYTF. V and J are TRBV28 and TRBJ1-2; 12 bases are a match to TRBD1. The CDR3 contains 16 residues. The ends lost 3 bases at V and 8 bases at J; junction bases unmatched: 10. Germline V gene data show CDR1 as MDHEN and CDR2 as SYDVKM.

The rearrangement joins TRBV7-2 to TRBJ2-7, with 12 bases matching TRBD2. The CDR3 contains 15 residues. CDR1 is SGHTA and CDR2 is FQGNSA in the germline V gene. With V trimmed by 1 base and J by 6 bases, 4 bases remained unmatched. CDR3 nucleotides: TGTGCCAGCAGCTTAGAACTAGCGGGGGGCGGCGAGCAGTACTTC. Amino acids: CASSLELAGGGEQYF.

The chain has TRBV20-1 and TRBJ1-4, with no clear D. Germline V gene sequence: CDR1 DFQATT, CDR2 SNEGSKA (reference sequence). The CDR3 spans 11 residues. Trimming left V 3 bases short and J 4 bases short, with 3 bases between. As DNA, the CDR3 is TGCAGTGCTAGTTATAATGAAAAACTGTTTTTT. Protein: CSASYNEKLFF.

The chain has TRBV4-2 and TRBJ2-5; D may be TRBD2 (5 bases). This CDR3 has 15 residues. With 4 bases removed from V and 5 bases from J, the gap between germline ends came to 17 bases. Germline V gene lookup returns CDR1 LGHNA and CDR2 YNFKEQ. CDR3 amino acids: CASSRVRVAGETQYF. The CDR3 nucleotides read TGTGCCAGCAGCCGAGTCCGGGTGGCGGGTGAGACCCAGTACTTC.

The sample holds one count of this clone. CDR3: CASSLLGNTEAFF. The CDR3 nucleotides are TGCGCCAGCAGCTTGTTGGGGAACACTGAAGCTTTCTTT. The chain carries TRBV5-1 and TRBJ1-1; D gene uncertain. Between the trimmed V and J ends, which lost 1 base and 1 base, there was a span of 5 bases. Looked up from germline, CDR1 is SGHRS and CDR2 is YFSETQ. The CDR3 runs to 13 residues. Based on the CDR3 plus reference TRBV5-1 and TRBJ1-1, the full variable domain is KAGVTQTPRYLIKTRGQQVTLSCSPISGHRSVSWYQQTPGQGLQFLFEYFSETQRNKGNFPGRFSGRQFSNSRSEMNVSTLELGDSALYLCASSLLGNTEAFFGQGTRLTVV.

The chain employs TRBV28 and TRBJ2-3, with 8 bases lining up with TRBD1. The CDR3 is 16 residues long. Germline CDR1 and CDR2: MDHEN and SYDVKM. V lost 6 bases and J lost 1; bases outside the gene matches: 9. CDR3 bases: TGTGCCAGCAGCCTCACCGGGACAGGACGCACAGATACGCAGTATTTT. Amino acid sequence: CASSLTGTGRTDTQYF.

The V call is TRBV28, the J call TRBJ2-7, with TRBD1 matching 8 bases. Trimming cost V 6 bases and J 2 bases; bases outside gene matches: 6. The CDR3 spans 14 residues. Germline-derived CDR1 and CDR2 are MDHEN and SYDVKM. The CDR3 sequence: CASSPSQGAYEQYF. The DNA of the CDR3 is TGTGCCAGCAGCCCCTCACAGGGGGCCTACGAGCAGTACTTC.

To note about this clone: Relative to the germline gene, one junction end is altered; a read error may explain this. The chain uses TRBV10-3 and TRBJ1-2; TRBD1 matches 11 bases. The length of the CDR3 is 15 residues. Germline V CDR1 and CDR2: ENHRY, SYGVKD. CDR3: CAIGEGDRGTYGYTF. The CDR3 bases are TGTGCCATCGGTGAAGGGGACAGGGGGACTTATGGCTACACCTTC.

The V call is TRBV5-5, the J call TRBJ1-2; TRBD1 matches 7 bases. Germline V CDR1 and CDR2: SGHKS, YYEKEE (reference sequence). With 0 bases clipped from V and 2 bases from J, the junction kept 4 bases outside the gene matches. This CDR3 contains 15 residues. CDR3 amino acids: CASSLGVDRNYGYTF. The CDR3 DNA follows: TGTGCCAGCAGCTTGGGGGTGGACAGGAACTATGGCTACACCTTC.

The chain combines TRBV5-1 with TRBJ1-1; TRBD1 might be the D (5 bases). This CDR3 has 15 amino acids. CDR1 and CDR2 from the germline V gene are SGHRS and YFSETQ. Between the trimmed V and J ends, which lost 0 bases and 1 base, there was a span of 10 bases. CDR3 amino acids: CASSLVQGGNTEAFF. Written as DNA, the CDR3 is TGCGCCAGCAGCTTGGTTCAGGGTGGGAACACTGAAGCTTTCTTT.

The chain uses TRBV5-1 and TRBJ1-2; D gene unclear. Germline values: CDR1 SGHRS, CDR2 YFSETQ. Trimming took off 3 bases at V and 1 base at J, with 7 bases between the two ends. The CDR3 is 13 amino acids. Here the CDR3 reads CASSSGFNYGYTF. The CDR3 DNA reads TGCGCCAGCAGCTCGGGATTTAACTATGGCTACACCTTC.

The chain combines TRBV7-9 with TRBJ1-5; no clear D gene. V shed 6 bases and J shed 5 bases, with 8 bases lying between them. The CDR3 loop spans 12 amino acids. CDR1 SEHNR and CDR2 FQNEAQ come from the germline V gene (reference sequence). The CDR3 nucleotides read TGTGCCAGCAGGCCCGGGGATCAGCCCCAGCATTTT. Translated, it gives CASRPGDQPQHF.

The chain recombines TRBV30 with TRBJ2-3; D is undetermined. The germline CDR1 and CDR2 sequences are GTSNPN and SVGIG (reference sequence). This CDR3 has 13 amino acids. Trimming pared 2 bases from V and 2 bases from J, leaving 8 bases between. The CDR3 sequence is CAWSTDLTDTQYF. DNA of the CDR3: TGTGCCTGGAGTACTGACCTCACAGATACGCAGTATTTT.

The rearrangement uses TRBV5-1 and TRBJ1-6; maybe TRBD1 (6 bases). Between the trimmed V and J ends, which lost 0 bases and 8 bases, there was a span of 12 bases. Germline lookup yields CDR1 SGHRS and CDR2 YFSETQ. The CDR3 totals 15 residues. For the CDR3, the DNA is TGCGCCAGCAGCTTGGACAGGGCCGGGGATTCACCCCTCCACTTT. It encodes CASSLDRAGDSPLHF.

The J gene is TRBJ2-1, the V gene TRBV5-1; 7 nucleotides agree with TRBD2. CDR3 length: 15 amino acids. CDR1 and CDR2 (germline): SGHRS, YFSETQ. The ends lost 0 bases at V and 4 bases at J; junction bases unmatched: 4. Written as DNA, the CDR3 is TGCGCCAGCAGCTTGGCCGGGAGGACATACAATGAGCAGTTCTTC. Translating gives CASSLAGRTYNEQFF.

The chain uses TRBV11-3 and TRBJ2-7; D unresolved. Germline V lookup: CDR1 SGHNT, CDR2 YENEEA. CDR3 length: 14 amino acids. Trimming removed 1 base from V and 1 base from J, with 8 bases in between. The CDR3 sequence: CASSLAGGSYEQYV. CDR3 DNA sequence: TGTGCCAGCAGCTTAGCGGGCGGTTCCTACGAGCAGTACGTC.

The V call is TRBV20-1, the J call TRBJ1-2, with D perhaps matching TRBD1 (5 bases). The CDR3 sequence is 10 residues long. Germline CDR1 DFQATT, CDR2 SNEGSKA (reference sequence). Trimming removed 2 bases at V and 12 bases at J, with 10 bases between. CDR3 protein: CSARLTGDTF. CDR3 DNA sequence: TGCAGTGCTAGACTGACGGGGGACACCTTC.

A single count supports this clone. This chain uses TRBV6-6 with TRBJ1-5; 7 bases are a match to TRBD1. CDR3 length: 15 amino acids. Germline V CDR1 and CDR2: MNHNY, SVGAGI (reference sequence). The V gene end was trimmed by 7 bases and the J gene end by 6 bases; junction bases not matched to a gene: 12. The CDR3 loop reads CASNDRDRKSQPQHF. The DNA for the CDR3 is TGTGCCAGCAACGACCGGGACAGAAAGAGTCAGCCCCAGCATTTT.

The V call is TRBV6-1, the J call TRBJ2-7; D call uncertain. The CDR3 is made up of 11 amino acids. Germline-derived CDR1 and CDR2 are MNHNS and SASEGT. Trimming stripped 5 bases from V and 6 bases from J, with 8 bases between. This CDR3 is CASSYKIEQYV. The CDR3 DNA follows: TGTGCCAGCAGTTACAAGATCGAGCAGTACGTC.

V gene TRBV10-3 combines with J gene TRBJ2-5; 7 nucleotides align to TRBD1. The ends lost 11 bases at V and 3 bases at J; junction bases unmatched: 3. Germline V CDR1 and CDR2: ENHRY, SYGVKD. The CDR3 loop spans 11 amino acids. CDR3 sequence: CASGQEETQYF. CDR3 sequence (DNA): TGTGCCTCCGGACAGGAAGAGACCCAGTACTTC.

The J gene is TRBJ2-5, the V gene TRBV6-6, with TRBD2 identical over 13 bases. CDR1 is MNHNY, CDR2 SVGAGI, per germline (reference sequence). V lost 6 bases and J lost 0; bases outside the gene matches: 4. The CDR3 loop spans 16 amino acids. Here the CDR3 DNA reads TGTGCCAGCAGATCCGGGACTAGCGGGAACCAAGAGACCCAGTACTTC. Encoded protein: CASRSGTSGNQETQYF.

The genes are TRBV10-3 and TRBJ1-4; tentative D call: TRBD1 (5 bases). CDR1 is ENHRY and CDR2 is SYGVKD in the germline V gene. This CDR3 is built from 12 residues. V gave up 10 bases and J gave up 8 bases, with 14 bases separating them. The CDR3 sequence is CATREGSEKLFF. Here the CDR3 DNA reads TGTGCCACCAGGGAAGGGTCCGAAAAACTGTTTTTT.

The chain has TRBV6-1 and TRBJ2-1, with TRBD2 matching over 13 bases. The CDR3 length is 15 residues. Germline CDR1 and CDR2: MNHNS and SASEGT. V shed 5 bases and J 9 bases; nucleotides not matched to a gene: 7. For the CDR3, the DNA is TGTGCCAGCAGTTGGACTAGCGGGAGTGACGGTGAGCAGTTCTTC. Amino acids: CASSWTSGSDGEQFF.